The 27 T cell receptor beta chains listed next were all sequenced from one sample in a study of T cells expressing NK-cell markers (dated by TCRdb to about 2020). The library was generated by 5' RACE. The sample was run on an Illumina HiSeq 2000. Based on TCRdb reprocessing of the reads, there is one entry per CDR3 protein sequence, and DNA is missing. Per the sample table, the count is 150,000 to 180,000 distinct CDR3 sequences. Of the sample, roughly 35% is held by the ten largest clones. The sequenced material came from blood T cells: a sorted CD56 or NKG2C T cell subset, CD4+ or CD8+ T cells, or bulk PBMC T cells (not recorded which). Receptors were obtained from a woman between 45 and 60 years old in good health. Donor details come from another sample of the same person, matched by shared clones.

The chain employs TRBV5-5 and TRBJ2-1; TCRdb's D call, TRBD2, is unchecked because there is no DNA. The germline CDR1 and CDR2 sequences are SGHKS and YYEKEE (reference sequence). CDR3 length: 16 residues. The CDR3 protein is CASSAEVAGVQNEQFF.

The rearrangement links TRBV18 to TRBJ2-1; TCRdb lists TRBD2, though no DNA is available to test this call. The CDR3 length is 20 residues. Germline V gene sequence: CDR1 KGHSH, CDR2 LQKENI. CDR3 sequence: CASSRGTRTNDLRSYNEQFF.

The CDR3 protein is CASSTGQDIREQFF. The chain couples TRBV27 to TRBJ2-1; TCRdb returns TRBD1, unconfirmable since there is no DNA. The V gene's germline CDR1 is MNHEY and CDR2 SMNVEV (reference sequence). The CDR3 totals 14 residues.

This rearrangement joins TRBV19 to TRBJ2-2. CDR1 is LNHDA, CDR2 SQIVND, per germline (reference sequence). CDR3 length: 13 residues. CDR3 residues: CASYLRNTGELFF.

V gene TRBV6-1 combines with J gene TRBJ2-7; the TCRdb D gene call, TRBD1, has no DNA to confirm it. Per the germline V gene, CDR1 is MNHNS and CDR2 is SASEGT. The CDR3 spans 15 residues. CDR3 in amino acids: CASSEPRDSSYEQYF.

The chain links TRBV12-3 or TRBV12-4 to TRBJ2-7. CDR3 size: 14 residues. CDR3 residues: CASSASGSGYEQYF.

The gene calls are TRBV2 and TRBJ2-5; TCRdb selects TRBD2, and the lack of DNA leaves this call unchecked. The CDR3 sequence is 14 residues long. Germline CDR1 and CDR2: SNHLY and FYNNEI. This chain's CDR3 is CASSPAGPEETQYF.

The V gene is TRBV6-6, the J gene TRBJ1-2; TCRdb's assignment of TRBD1 cannot be checked, as there is no DNA. CDR1 and CDR2 from the germline V gene are MNHNY and SVGAGI (reference sequence). The CDR3 has 12 residues. CDR3 region: CATGDPADGYTF.

This rearrangement joins TRBV5-1 to TRBJ2-4; without DNA, the TCRdb call of TRBD1 cannot be checked. CDR3 length equals 13 residues. Germline V gives CDR1 SGHRS, CDR2 YFSETQ. The CDR3 is CASSLRQGNIQYF.

The rearrangement joins TRBV5-1 to TRBJ2-7; the TRBD1 assignment by TCRdb is unverifiable without DNA. This CDR3 is 16 amino acids long. Germline lookup yields CDR1 SGHRS and CDR2 YFSETQ. This CDR3 reads CASSLDEDSSSYEQYF.

The gene calls are TRBV29-1 and TRBJ2-1. This CDR3 is built from 14 residues. Germline V gene data show CDR1 as SQVTM and CDR2 as ANQGSEA. CDR3 amino acids: CSVEGYMGRNEQFF.

The genes are TRBV29-1 and TRBJ2-1; TCRdb's D call of TRBD1 is untestable without DNA. The V gene's germline CDR1 is SQVTM and CDR2 ANQGSEA. This CDR3 is built from 13 residues. The CDR3 protein is CSARTGTANEQFF.

The chain recombines TRBV5-6 with TRBJ2-1; no DNA is available, so the TRBD2 call from TCRdb remains unchecked. This CDR3 has 19 residues. Germline V gene lookup returns CDR1 SGHDT and CDR2 YYEEEE. The CDR3 sequence: CASTFGLAGGHSSYNEQFF.

The genes are TRBV19 and TRBJ1-1. The CDR3 runs to 13 residues. CDR1 is LNHDA and CDR2 is SQIVND in the germline V gene (reference sequence). The CDR3 here is CASSPSLNTEAFF.

The chain joins TRBV3-1 to TRBJ2-1; TCRdb reports TRBD1, a call that lacks DNA to check it against. The CDR3 has 16 amino acids. From germline, CDR1 is LGHDT and CDR2 YNNKEL (reference sequence). The CDR3 is CASSHNHRGFGNEQFF.

The chain employs TRBV20-1 and TRBJ2-1. CDR1 is DFQATT, CDR2 SNEGSKA, per germline (reference sequence). CDR3 length equals 13 residues. This chain's CDR3 is CSALPLLLNEQFF.

The chain recombines TRBV5-1 with TRBJ1-1. Looked up from germline, CDR1 is SGHRS and CDR2 is YFSETQ. This CDR3 has 14 amino acids. CDR3 sequence: CASSSASGRTEAFF.

The chain uses TRBV12-3 or TRBV12-4 and TRBJ1-5; there is no DNA to check the TCRdb D call of TRBD1. The CDR3 is 14 amino acids. CDR3 loop: CASSPTGSGQPQHF.

The V call is TRBV5-5, the J call TRBJ2-1; TCRdb calls TRBD2, which cannot be checked without DNA. This CDR3 is built from 14 residues. Per the germline V gene, CDR1 is SGHKS and CDR2 is YYEKEE (reference sequence). CDR3 region: CASSSQRAYNEQFF. Full variable domain (outside the CDR3, taken from reference TRBV5-5 and TRBJ2-1): DAGVTQSPTHLIKTRGQQVTLRCSPISGHKSVSWYQQVLGQGPQFIFQYYEKEERGRGNFPDRFSARQFPNYSSELNVNALLLGDSALYLCASSSQRAYNEQFFGPGTRLTVL.

This chain connects TRBV11-2 to TRBJ1-3. CDR1 is SGHAT and CDR2 is FQNNGV in the germline V gene. The CDR3 contains 15 residues. CDR3 loop: CASSLAFHSGNTIYF.

The gene calls are TRBV5-1 and TRBJ2-3; with no DNA, the TCRdb D assignment of TRBD2 cannot be verified. The V gene's germline CDR1 is SGHRS and CDR2 YFSETQ. The CDR3 contains 15 residues. The CDR3 sequence is CASSLRLDSTDTQYF.

The rearrangement links TRBV24-1 to TRBJ2-2; lacking DNA, the TRBD1 call made by TCRdb goes unchecked. Germline loops: CDR1 KGHDR, CDR2 SFDVKD. This CDR3 is 18 amino acids long. The CDR3 spells CATSDRARTPVGTGELFF.

V usage is TRBV27 and J usage is TRBJ2-1. Germline loops: CDR1 MNHEY, CDR2 SMNVEV (reference sequence). CDR3 size: 16 residues. The CDR3 is CASSLPGPASYNEQFF.

The chain links TRBV12-3 or TRBV12-4 to TRBJ2-1; TCRdb's D call of TRBD2 is untestable without DNA. The CDR3 loop spans 12 amino acids. CDR3 region: CASSPGLNEQFF.

The V gene is TRBV27, the J gene TRBJ2-2; TCRdb designates TRBD1, a call that cannot be tested without DNA. The germline gives CDR1 MNHEY, CDR2 SMNVEV (reference sequence). The CDR3 loop spans 14 amino acids. The CDR3 is CASSLYQGTGELFF.

This chain connects TRBV5-6 to TRBJ2-3; absent DNA, TCRdb's TRBD1 call cannot be checked. The CDR3 is 13 residues long. In germline, CDR1 is SGHDT, CDR2 YYEEEE. The CDR3 region is CASSPGATDTQYF.

V gene TRBV11-3 combines with J gene TRBJ1-1; the TRBD1 assignment by TCRdb is unverifiable without DNA. Germline V gene lookup returns CDR1 SGHNT and CDR2 YENEEA. The CDR3 runs 14 residues. The chain's CDR3 is CASTGTGLDTEAFF.